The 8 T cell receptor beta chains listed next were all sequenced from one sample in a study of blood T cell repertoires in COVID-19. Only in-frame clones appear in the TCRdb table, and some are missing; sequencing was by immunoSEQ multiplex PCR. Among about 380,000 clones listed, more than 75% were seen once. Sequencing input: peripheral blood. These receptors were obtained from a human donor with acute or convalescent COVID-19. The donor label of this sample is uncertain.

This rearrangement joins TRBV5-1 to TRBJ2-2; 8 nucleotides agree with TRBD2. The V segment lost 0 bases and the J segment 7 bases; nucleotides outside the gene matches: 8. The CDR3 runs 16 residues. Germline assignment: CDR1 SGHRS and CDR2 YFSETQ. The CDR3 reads CASSLGSGALSGELFF. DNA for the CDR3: TGCGCCAGCAGCTTGGGTAGCGGGGCCCTAAGCGGGGAGCTGTTTTTT. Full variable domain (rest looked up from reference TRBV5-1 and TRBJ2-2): KAGVTQTPRYLIKTRGQQVTLSCSPISGHRSVSWYQQTPGQGLQFLFEYFSETQRNKGNFPGRFSGRQFSNSRSEMNVSTLELGDSALYLCASSLGSGALSGELFFGEGSRLTVL.

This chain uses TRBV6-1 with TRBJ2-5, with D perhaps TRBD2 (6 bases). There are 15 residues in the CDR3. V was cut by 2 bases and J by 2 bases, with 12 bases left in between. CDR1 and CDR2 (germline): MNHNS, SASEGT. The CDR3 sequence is CASSELLRGQETQYF. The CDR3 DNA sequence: TGTGCCAGCAGTGAATTGTTGCGGGGACAAGAGACCCAGTACTTC.

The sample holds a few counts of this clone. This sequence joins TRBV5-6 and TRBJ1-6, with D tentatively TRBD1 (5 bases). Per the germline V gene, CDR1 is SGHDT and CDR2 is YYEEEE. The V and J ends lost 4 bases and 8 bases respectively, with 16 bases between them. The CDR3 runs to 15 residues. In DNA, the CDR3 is TGTGCCAGCAGCGGGGGACTTTCCGCTTATTCACCCCTCCACTTT. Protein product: CASSGGLSAYSPLHF.

CDR3 bases: TGTGCCAGTAGCAGAGCGGGACAGGGGGTCCACGAGCAGTACTTC. Translating it yields CASSRAGQGVHEQYF. This chain connects TRBV19 to TRBJ2-7, with TRBD1 matching over 11 bases. This CDR3 is built from 15 residues. V was pared by 6 bases and J by 5 bases, with 9 bases of the junction left unmatched. Germline V gives CDR1 LNHDA, CDR2 SQIVND (reference sequence).

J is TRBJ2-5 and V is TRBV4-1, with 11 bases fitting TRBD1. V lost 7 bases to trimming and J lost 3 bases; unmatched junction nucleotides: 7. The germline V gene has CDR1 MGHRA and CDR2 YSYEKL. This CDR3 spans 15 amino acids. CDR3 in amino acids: CASKRTGGLKETQYF. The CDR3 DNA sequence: TGCGCCAGCAAGCGGACAGGGGGCCTTAAAGAGACCCAGTACTTC.

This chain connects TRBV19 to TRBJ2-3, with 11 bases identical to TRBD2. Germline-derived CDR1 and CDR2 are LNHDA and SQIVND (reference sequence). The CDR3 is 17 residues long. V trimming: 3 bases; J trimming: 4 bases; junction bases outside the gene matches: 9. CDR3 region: CASSIVLAGVGSDTQYF. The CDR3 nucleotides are TGTGCCAGTAGTATTGTACTAGCGGGAGTTGGGTCAGATACGCAGTATTTT.

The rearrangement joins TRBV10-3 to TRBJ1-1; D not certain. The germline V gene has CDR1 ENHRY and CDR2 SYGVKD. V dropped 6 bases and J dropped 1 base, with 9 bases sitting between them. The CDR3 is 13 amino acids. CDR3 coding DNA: TGTGCCATCAGGACCGACTGGAACACTGAAGCTTTCTTT. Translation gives CAIRTDWNTEAFF.

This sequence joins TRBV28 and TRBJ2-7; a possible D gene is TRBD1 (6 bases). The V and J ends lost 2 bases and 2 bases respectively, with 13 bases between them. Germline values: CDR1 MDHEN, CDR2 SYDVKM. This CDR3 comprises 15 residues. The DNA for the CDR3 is TGTGCCAGCAGTTTAACTGCTGGACAGCCCTACGAGCAGTACTTC. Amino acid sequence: CASSLTAGQPYEQYF.